This section outlines one T cell receptor beta chain sequence together with its context. The method was immunoSEQ multiplex PCR; TCRdb's version includes in-frame clones alone and lacks a portion of them. This table holds roughly 150,000 clones, around 80% found once. The germline V gene has CDR1 ENHRY and CDR2 SYGVKD. The V end was cut by 6 bases, the J end by 0 bases, with 6 bases between. This CDR3 comprises 13 residues. The sample originates from a study of blood T cell repertoires in COVID-19. Study overall: Sites in the United States, Italy and Spain provided acute and convalescent COVID-19 samples.

The genes are TRBV10-3 and TRBJ1-5, with D maybe TRBD1 (5 bases). The sample was peripheral blood. This receptor was obtained from a man aged 60 to 75 with acute or convalescent COVID-19. The CDR3 reads CAISRDSNQPQHF. The CDR3 bases are TGTGCCATCAGCAGGGATAGCAATCAGCCCCAGCATTTT.